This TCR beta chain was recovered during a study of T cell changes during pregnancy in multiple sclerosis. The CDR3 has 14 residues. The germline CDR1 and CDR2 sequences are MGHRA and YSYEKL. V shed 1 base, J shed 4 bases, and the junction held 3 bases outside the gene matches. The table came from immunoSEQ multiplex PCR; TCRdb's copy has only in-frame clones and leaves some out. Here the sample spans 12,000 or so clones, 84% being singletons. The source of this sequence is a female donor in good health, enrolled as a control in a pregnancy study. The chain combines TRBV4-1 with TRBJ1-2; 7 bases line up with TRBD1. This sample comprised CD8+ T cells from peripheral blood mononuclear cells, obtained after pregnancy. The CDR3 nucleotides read TGCGCCAGCAGCCAAGTCCCAGGGGGCTATGGCTACACCTTC. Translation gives CASSQVPGGYGYTF.